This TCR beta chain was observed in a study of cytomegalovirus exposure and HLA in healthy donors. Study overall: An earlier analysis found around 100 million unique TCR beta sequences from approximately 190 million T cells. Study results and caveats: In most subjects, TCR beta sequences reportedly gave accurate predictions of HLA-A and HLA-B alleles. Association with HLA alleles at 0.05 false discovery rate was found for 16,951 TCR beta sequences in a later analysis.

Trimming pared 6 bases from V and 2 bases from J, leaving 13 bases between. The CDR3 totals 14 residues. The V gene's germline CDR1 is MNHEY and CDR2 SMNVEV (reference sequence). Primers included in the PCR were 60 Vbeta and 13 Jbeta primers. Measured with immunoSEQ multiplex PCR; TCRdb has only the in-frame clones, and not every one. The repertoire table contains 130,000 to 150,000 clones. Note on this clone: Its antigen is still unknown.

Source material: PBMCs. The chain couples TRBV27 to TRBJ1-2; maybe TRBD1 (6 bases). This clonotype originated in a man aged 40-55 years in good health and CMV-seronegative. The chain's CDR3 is CASRARTGNYGYTF. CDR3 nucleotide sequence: TGTGCCAGCAGGGCTCGAACAGGGAACTATGGCTACACCTTC.